This T cell receptor beta chain emerged from a study of T cell responses to AZD1222 COVID-19 vaccine. Study results and caveats: Vaccine-associated CD4 TCRs ranged over spike, dominating at 160-218 and 743-854. The sample set comprised mostly white British donors with more females, and clonal diversity was possibly underestimated. The study reported that nearly half of spike-specific TCRs target unmutated variant regions. Sampling captured repertoires only after the peak T cell response.

In the case of this clone: As yet, its antigen is unknown.

V gave up 2 bases and J gave up 12 bases, with 20 bases separating them. There are 15 residues in the CDR3. Germline V lookup: CDR1 SEHNR, CDR2 FQNEAQ (reference sequence). Here immunoSEQ multiplex PCR was the method, and the copy in TCRdb shows in-frame clones only, minus some. The repertoire holds approximately 140,000 clones, with approximately 78% as singletons. The chain uses TRBV7-9 and TRBJ2-1; the D is unclear. The input for sequencing was peripheral blood, taken on day 0 of MenACWY control vaccination. The origin of this receptor is an adult in good health. The CDR3 region has the DNA TGTGCCAGCAGCTTAAAGTCTGTGCTGGCGATGGGGCAGTTCTTC. It yields the protein CASSLKSVLAMGQFF.